Listed here are 29 T cell receptor beta chains from one sample, sequenced in a study of blood T cell repertoires in COVID-19. Only in-frame clones appear in the TCRdb table, and some are missing; sequencing was by immunoSEQ multiplex PCR. The sample carries around 200,000 clones, about 84% recorded once. Sequenced sample: peripheral blood. The receptors were gathered from a human donor in a cohort sampled during active COVID-19.

The rearrangement links TRBV7-8 to TRBJ1-1; no firm D call. The CDR3 has 14 residues. V was cut by 3 bases and J by 0 bases, with 8 bases left in between. Germline CDR1 is SGHVS and CDR2 is FQNEAQ. The CDR3 DNA follows: TGTGCCAGCAGCTTGGGCAGCATGAACACTGAAGCTTTCTTT. Protein: CASSLGSMNTEAFF.

Of note for this clone: The junction differs from germline at one of its ends, possibly a read error. Additional DNA sequences in this sample encode the identical CDR3. The rearrangement joins TRBV2 to TRBJ1-5; D is unresolved. This CDR3 has 17 amino acids. Germline loops: CDR1 SNHLY, CDR2 FYNNEI. In DNA form, the CDR3 reads TGTGCTAGCAGTGAAGCGCTGGCCACCCCTAGCAATCAGCCCCAGCATTTT. Its protein is CASSEALATPSNQPQHF. Variable domain in full (rest from reference TRBV2 and TRBJ1-5): EPEVTQTPSHQVTQMGQEVILRCVPISNHLYFYWYRQILGQKVEFLVSFYNNEISEKSEIFDDQFSVERPDGSNFTLKIRSTKLEDSAMYFCASSEALATPSNQPQHFGDGTRLSIL.

By its share, this clone is medium-sized. This rearrangement joins TRBV4-1 to TRBJ1-1; 8 bases agree with TRBD1. The length of the CDR3 is 14 residues. V was pared by 3 bases and J by 2 bases, with 2 bases of the junction left unmatched. The germline V gene encodes CDR1 MGHRA and CDR2 YSYEKL. CDR3 region: CASSQGQENTEAFF. The CDR3 DNA is TGCGCCAGCAGCCAGGGACAGGAAAACACTGAAGCTTTCTTT.

This clone was recorded only once. The genes are TRBV6-6 and TRBJ1-1; 7 positions agree with TRBD1. CDR1 is MNHNY, CDR2 SVGAGI, per germline (reference sequence). J was trimmed by 1 base and V by 7 bases; bases with no gene match: 6. The CDR3 consists of 14 residues. As DNA, the CDR3 is TGTGCCAGCAATACAGGGGTGAAGAACACTGAAGCTTTCTTT. Residues: CASNTGVKNTEAFF.

The V and J genes are TRBV4-1 and TRBJ1-2; 8 positions match TRBD1. The V segment lost 0 bases and the J segment 4 bases; nucleotides outside the gene matches: 4. The V gene's germline CDR1 is MGHRA and CDR2 YSYEKL. The CDR3 sequence is 15 residues long. The CDR3 DNA reads TGCGCCAGCAGCCAAGACCATGGACAGGGCTATGGCTACACCTTC. Its protein product is CASSQDHGQGYGYTF.

V usage is TRBV7-3 and J usage is TRBJ2-3; 7 bases are a match to TRBD2. Germline V gene lookup returns CDR1 SGHTA and CDR2 FQGTGA. CDR3 length: 16 residues. V was clipped by 2 bases and J by 4 bases; unmatched bases: 9. The CDR3 DNA follows: TGTGCCAGCAGCTTAGGGCCCGCGGGGGTGGCAGATACGCAGTATTTT. Its protein is CASSLGPAGVADTQYF.

The V gene is TRBV27, the J gene TRBJ2-7, with D possibly matching TRBD2 (5 bases). This CDR3 has 14 residues. The germline V gene has CDR1 MNHEY and CDR2 SMNVEV (reference sequence). The V gene lost 2 bases and the J gene lost 0 bases, with 8 bases spanning the gap. The CDR3 region has the DNA TGTGCCAGCAGTTTAGCGGGTAGCTCCTACGAGCAGTACTTC. Protein sequence: CASSLAGSSYEQYF.

In this sample, this clone turned up once. The V call is TRBV4-1, the J call TRBJ1-2; D not resolved. The CDR3 has 11 residues. Germline V gene lookup returns CDR1 MGHRA and CDR2 YSYEKL. V was shortened by 1 base and J by 6 bases, with 3 bases between the two germline ends. This CDR3 is CASSQADGYTF. The CDR3 coding sequence is TGCGCCAGCAGCCAAGCTGATGGCTACACCTTC.

This clone is a singleton in its sample. The gene calls are TRBV5-1 and TRBJ2-3; the D gene is possibly TRBD2 (5 bases). This CDR3 has 17 amino acids. The V end lost 0 bases, the J end lost 1 base, and 15 bases lay between the germline ends. Germline V CDR1 and CDR2: SGHRS, YFSETQ. This chain's CDR3 is CASSLGKSGLGTDTQYF. The CDR3 DNA reads TGCGCCAGCAGCTTGGGGAAGTCGGGATTAGGCACAGATACGCAGTATTTT.

V usage is TRBV3-1 (or the pseudogene TRBV3-2) and J usage is TRBJ1-1; possible D gene TRBD1, 6 bases. The CDR3 has 14 amino acids. The germline gives CDR1 LGHDT, CDR2 YNNKEL (reference sequence). Deletions cut 5 bases from V and 4 bases from J, with 14 bases between. CDR3 coding DNA: TGTGCCAGCAGCTCAGGCAGGGGTTTCACTGAAGCTTTCTTT. Residues: CASSSGRGFTEAFF.

CDR3 protein: CASSIARGSGANVLTF. The CDR3 DNA sequence: TGTGCCAGTAGTATAGCGCGCGGCTCTGGGGCCAACGTCCTGACTTTC. This chain uses TRBV19 with TRBJ2-6; unclear D gene. The CDR3 runs 16 residues. With 1 base removed from V and 0 bases from J, the gap between germline ends came to 7 bases. CDR1 and CDR2 from the germline V gene are LNHDA and SQIVND (reference sequence). Full variable domain (remainder filled in from reference TRBV19 and TRBJ2-6): DGGITQSPKYLFRKEGQNVTLSCEQNLNHDAMYWYRQDPGQGLRLIYYSQIVNDFQKGDIAEGYSVSREKKESFPLTVTSAQKNPTAFYLCASSIARGSGANVLTFGAGSRLTVL.

This clone appeared a few times. This chain links TRBV3-1 (or the pseudogene TRBV3-2) with TRBJ1-6, with D tentatively TRBD1 (6 bases). The CDR3 extends over 15 amino acids. Germline values: CDR1 LGHDT, CDR2 YNNKEL (reference sequence). V dropped 7 bases and J dropped 10 bases, with 20 bases sitting between them. The CDR3, as DNA: TGTGCCAGCACCCCTCGTAGGGGGAGTGGGTCACCCCTCCACTTT. It is translated as CASTPRRGSGSPLHF.

CDR3 amino acids: CASSFRGMNTEAFF. Here the CDR3 DNA reads TGCGCCAGCAGCTTCAGGGGCATGAACACTGAAGCTTTCTTT. This chain uses TRBV5-1 with TRBJ1-1; weak D call: TRBD1 (6 bases). CDR1 is SGHRS, CDR2 YFSETQ, per germline. This CDR3 is 14 amino acids long. V dropped 2 bases and J dropped 0 bases, with 8 bases sitting between them.

The gene calls are TRBV3-1 (or the pseudogene TRBV3-2) and TRBJ2-7; 7 bases are a match to TRBD1. This CDR3 region has 16 residues. The junction had 14 bases not matched to a gene; V was cut back by 4 bases and J by 5 bases. CDR1 is LGHDT, CDR2 YNNKEL, per germline (reference sequence). CDR3 coding DNA: TGTGCCAGCAGCCTAACGCTGGGACAGTCTGCCCACGAGCAGTACTTC. It specifies CASSLTLGQSAHEQYF.

This chain joins TRBV2 and TRBJ1-6, with TRBD1 identical over 8 bases. Germline V gives CDR1 SNHLY, CDR2 FYNNEI. After removal of 6 bases from V and 7 bases from J, the junction contained 5 bases not matched to a gene. This CDR3 contains 14 residues. CDR3 DNA sequence: TGTGCCAGCAGCCCGACAGGGGTGAATTCACCCCTCCACTTT. Protein product: CASSPTGVNSPLHF.

This rearrangement joins TRBV24-1 to TRBJ2-6; D call uncertain. Germline loops: CDR1 KGHDR, CDR2 SFDVKD. The CDR3 sequence is 15 residues long. V was shortened by 2 bases and J by 0 bases, with 4 bases between the two germline ends. The CDR3 nucleotides read TGTGCCACCAGTGATTGGGCCTCTGGGGCCAACGTCCTGACTTTC. Its translation: CATSDWASGANVLTF.

The chain joins TRBV12-5 to TRBJ2-2; 7 bases line up with TRBD2. CDR1 LGHNT and CDR2 FRNRAP come from the germline V gene. The V and J ends lost 1 base and 3 bases, in that order; junction bases with no gene match: 8. The CDR3 covers 17 residues. CDR3 protein: CASGLALGTIHTGELFF. In DNA, the CDR3 is TGTGCTAGTGGTTTGGCCTTAGGGACTATCCACACCGGGGAGCTGTTTTTT.

The chain carries TRBV5-4 and TRBJ2-5; 7 bases match TRBD2. The ends lost 0 bases at V and 1 base at J; junction bases unmatched: 3. Germline V CDR1 and CDR2: SGHNT, YYREEE (reference sequence). This CDR3 has 15 amino acids. The CDR3 DNA follows: TGTGCCAGCAGCTTGGTTCCTAGCGGCCAAGAGACCCAGTACTTC. Its protein is CASSLVPSGQETQYF.

The chain employs TRBV2 and TRBJ1-1; TRBD1 agrees at 8 bases. Looked up from germline, CDR1 is SNHLY and CDR2 is FYNNEI. The CDR3 sequence is 14 residues long. The V and J ends lost 5 bases and 4 bases, in that order; junction bases with no gene match: 6. CDR3 residues: CASSWGQAGTEAFF. CDR3 in DNA: TGTGCCAGCAGTTGGGGACAGGCGGGCACTGAAGCTTTCTTT.

This sequence joins TRBV5-1 and TRBJ2-3, with 8 bases that match TRBD2. This CDR3 region has 17 residues. From germline, CDR1 is SGHRS and CDR2 YFSETQ. The V gene end was trimmed by 1 base and the J gene end by 4 bases; junction bases not matched to a gene: 11. The CDR3: CASSLLGKAGDADTQYF. The CDR3 DNA reads TGCGCCAGCAGCTTGTTAGGGAAAGCGGGGGACGCAGATACGCAGTATTTT. The whole variable domain, filled in from reference TRBV5-1 and TRBJ2-3, reads KAGVTQTPRYLIKTRGQQVTLSCSPISGHRSVSWYQQTPGQGLQFLFEYFSETQRNKGNFPGRFSGRQFSNSRSEMNVSTLELGDSALYLCASSLLGKAGDADTQYFGPGTRLTVL.

J is TRBJ2-5 and V is TRBV5-1, with D possibly TRBD2 on 5 matching bases. Per the germline V gene, CDR1 is SGHRS and CDR2 is YFSETQ. V lost 2 bases to trimming and J lost 7 bases, with 15 bases between them. The CDR3 totals 14 residues. The CDR3 coding sequence is TGCGCCAGCAGCTTCGACCGCTCCGAGGGGACCCAGTACTTC. Translating it yields CASSFDRSEGTQYF.

This chain uses TRBV7-9 with TRBJ2-5; 10 bases are a match to TRBD2. The CDR3 length is 16 residues. Germline CDR1 SEHNR, CDR2 FQNEAQ (reference sequence). V lost 5 bases, J lost 5 bases, and 11 bases stayed unmatched. In DNA, the CDR3 is TGTGCCAGCAGCATAGGAGCGGGGGGGCCCCGTGAGACCCAGTACTTC. Protein: CASSIGAGGPRETQYF. The entire variable domain, with the rest obtained from reference TRBV7-9 and TRBJ2-5, is as follows: DTGVSQNPRHKITKRGQNVTFRCDPISEHNRLYWYRQTLGQGPEFLTYFQNEAQLEKSRLLSDRFSAERPKGSFSTLEIQRTEQGDSAMYLCASSIGAGGPRETQYFGPGTRLLVL.

V usage is TRBV5-6 and J usage is TRBJ2-2; 12 bases align to TRBD2. CDR1 is SGHDT and CDR2 is YYEEEE in the germline V gene. This CDR3 region has 16 residues. The J segment lost 5 bases and the V segment lost 4 bases, leaving 6 bases of the junction unmatched. Written as DNA, the CDR3 is TGTGCCAGCAGCGATCTAGCGGGGGGGCAGACCGGGGAGCTGTTTTTT. It encodes CASSDLAGGQTGELFF.

This clone turned up a few times. CDR3: CASSPARDTLTDTQYF. DNA of the CDR3: TGTGCCAGCAGCCCCGCCCGGGACACATTAACGGATACGCAGTATTTT. This chain links TRBV13 with TRBJ2-3, with D tentatively TRBD1 (6 bases). The V end lost 5 bases, the J end lost 6 bases, and 21 bases lay between the germline ends. The CDR3 contains 16 residues. Germline V gene lookup returns CDR1 PRHDT and CDR2 FYEKMQ (reference sequence).

This chain connects TRBV4-1 to TRBJ1-1, with unresolved D. V lost 0 bases, J lost 5 bases, and 4 bases lay in between. CDR1 and CDR2 from the germline V gene are MGHRA and YSYEKL. The CDR3 contains 12 residues. The CDR3 region is CASSQDRTEAFF. CDR3 bases: TGCGCCAGCAGCCAAGATCGGACTGAAGCTTTCTTT.

The chain couples TRBV12-3 or TRBV12-4 to TRBJ2-3; tentatively, D is TRBD2 (5 bases). CDR3 length: 11 amino acids. V lost 3 bases and J 8 bases, leaving 6 bases between the germline ends. In DNA, the CDR3 is TGTGCCAGCAGTTTCGAGGGTACGCAGTATTTT. The encoded protein is CASSFEGTQYF.

This clone came up a few times. The chain recombines TRBV12-3 or TRBV12-4 with TRBJ2-7; 7 bases fit TRBD1. V gave up 4 bases and J gave up 5 bases; unmatched junction bases: 5. The CDR3 contains 13 residues. CDR3 loop: CASSWTGLDEQYF. CDR3 DNA: TGTGCCAGCAGTTGGACAGGACTTGACGAGCAGTACTTC.

This clone was counted once. The genes are TRBV7-9 and TRBJ2-7, with D unresolved. V was shortened by 0 bases and J by 2 bases, with 17 bases between the two germline ends. The germline V gene has CDR1 SEHNR and CDR2 FQNEAQ (reference sequence). This CDR3 has 17 residues. In DNA form, the CDR3 reads TGTGCCAGCAGCTTAGCGTATGGTGGTGGCCTCACCTACGAGCAGTACTTC. This sequence encodes CASSLAYGGGLTYEQYF. Looking up the rest from reference TRBV7-9 and TRBJ2-7 gives the full variable domain: DTGVSQNPRHKITKRGQNVTFRCDPISEHNRLYWYRQTLGQGPEFLTYFQNEAQLEKSRLLSDRFSAERPKGSFSTLEIQRTEQGDSAMYLCASSLAYGGGLTYEQYFGPGTRLTVT.

The V and J genes are TRBV19 and TRBJ2-1, with D tentatively TRBD1 (7 bases). The CDR3 covers 12 residues. Per the germline V gene, CDR1 is LNHDA and CDR2 is SQIVND (reference sequence). V was shortened by 8 bases and J by 6 bases, with 11 bases between the two germline ends. For the CDR3, the DNA is TGTGCCAGTGACCAGGGGGGCAATGAGCAGTTCTTC. Protein: CASDQGGNEQFF.